The 13 T cell receptor beta chains given below trace back to one sample, sequenced in a study of shared T cell receptors in the human thymus. Only in-frame clones appear in the TCRdb table, and some are missing; sequencing was by immunoSEQ multiplex PCR. The sample lists roughly 550,000 clones, approximately 78% occurring once. These data are also associated with another study on human thymus T cells.

Input material: thymocytes. The receptors were sampled from a boy under three years old with a congenital heart defect.

V is TRBV25-1 and J is TRBJ2-7, with 7 bases matching TRBD1. This CDR3 has 15 residues. V was clipped by 4 bases and J by 3 bases; unmatched bases: 9. Germline V lookup: CDR1 MGHDK, CDR2 SYGVNS. The CDR3 DNA sequence: TGTGCCAGCAGTGGACAGGGAAGTCGGAACTACGAGCAGTACTTC. Its protein product is CASSGQGSRNYEQYF.

This chain links TRBV10-1 with TRBJ2-3; D is uncertain. Germline CDR1 is WNHNN and CDR2 is SYGVQD (reference sequence). V was pared by 6 bases and J by 2 bases, with 9 bases between. The CDR3 is 13 amino acids. This CDR3 reads CASSAKPTDTQYF. The CDR3 DNA is TGCGCCAGCAGCGCTAAACCCACAGATACGCAGTATTTT.

This sequence joins TRBV4-3 and TRBJ1-1; possibly TRBD1 for D (6 bases). With 3 bases removed from V and 7 bases from J, the gap between germline ends came to 18 bases. The CDR3 has 15 residues. The germline CDR1 and CDR2 sequences are LGHNA and YSLEER. CDR3 DNA: TGCGCCAGCAGCCAGGCGTCGGACAGTAAATTTGAAGCTTTCTTT. Protein sequence: CASSQASDSKFEAFF.

CDR3 nucleotide sequence: TGTGCCAGGGCTGAGACAGGTCCCCCACGCTATGGCTACACCTTC. This codes for CARAETGPPRYGYTF. The chain carries TRBV2 and TRBJ1-2; the D gene is possibly TRBD1 (6 bases). The CDR3 sequence is 15 residues long. Germline values: CDR1 SNHLY, CDR2 FYNNEI. Trimming removed 9 bases at V and 4 bases at J, with 21 bases between.

The J gene is TRBJ1-1, the V gene TRBV27, with 8 bases lining up with TRBD1. The germline CDR1 and CDR2 sequences are MNHEY and SMNVEV (reference sequence). With 6 bases clipped from V and 3 bases from J, the junction kept 3 bases outside the gene matches. The CDR3 runs to 13 residues. CDR3 DNA sequence: TGTGCCAGCAGCCGGGACAGGTACACTGAAGCTTTCTTT. It translates to CASSRDRYTEAFF.

The V call is TRBV6-5, the J call TRBJ2-2, with 9 bases that match TRBD2. J lost 9 bases, V lost 6 bases, and 11 bases had no gene match. Germline lookup yields CDR1 MNHEY and CDR2 SVGAGI. The CDR3 runs to 15 residues. This CDR3 is CASSPGLAGKRELFF. DNA of the CDR3: TGTGCCAGCAGCCCTGGGCTAGCGGGAAAAAGGGAGCTGTTTTTT.

This sequence joins TRBV25-1 and TRBJ1-4, with 7 nucleotides matching TRBD1. Germline CDR1 is MGHDK and CDR2 is SYGVNS. Trimming took 2 bases from V and 10 from J; bases not matched to a gene: 19. This CDR3 spans 18 amino acids. Here the CDR3 DNA reads TGTGCCAGCAGTGAAGAGTGGGCGACAGGGAGGACAGCCGGAAAACTGTTTTTT. Protein sequence: CASSEEWATGRTAGKLFF.

The rearrangement joins TRBV10-3 to TRBJ2-7; TRBD2 matches at 7 bases. Germline CDR1 ENHRY, CDR2 SYGVKD. With 10 bases clipped from V and 3 bases from J, the junction kept 9 bases outside the gene matches. This CDR3 is built from 13 residues. The CDR3 DNA follows: TGTGCCACCGAGGATCGGGGGGACTACGAGCAGTACTTC. Translation gives CATEDRGDYEQYF.

This clone was seen more than once but under ten times. J is TRBJ2-7 and V is TRBV5-6, with 7 positions matching TRBD2. This CDR3 is built from 15 residues. Germline CDR1 reads SGHDT; CDR2 reads YYEEEE. V dropped 2 bases and J dropped 5; count of bases not matched to a gene: 10. The CDR3 sequence: CASSLTGRAGDEQYF. CDR3 nucleotides: TGTGCCAGCAGCTTAACGGGGAGGGCCGGAGACGAGCAGTACTTC. Using reference TRBV5-6 and TRBJ2-7 for the parts outside the CDR3, the full variable domain is DAGVTQSPTHLIKTRGQQVTLRCSPKSGHDTVSWYQQALGQGPQFIFQYYEEEERQRGNFPDRFSGHQFPNYSSELNVNALLLGDSALYLCASSLTGRAGDEQYFGPGTRLTVT.

The chain employs TRBV9 and TRBJ2-1, with TRBD2 identical over 9 bases. CDR3 size: 14 residues. V was clipped by 4 bases and J by 5 bases; unmatched bases: 4. Per germline, CDR1 SGDLS and CDR2 YYNGEE. The CDR3 sequence is CASSLSGSDNEQFF. The CDR3 DNA reads TGTGCCAGCAGCCTTAGCGGGAGCGACAATGAGCAGTTCTTC.

This clone came up a few times. This chain links TRBV14 with TRBJ2-7; 10 bases align to TRBD1. The V and J ends lost 2 bases and 6 bases, in that order; junction bases with no gene match: 7. Per the germline V gene, CDR1 is SGHDN and CDR2 is FVKESK. CDR3 length: 15 amino acids. The DNA for the CDR3 is TGTGCCAGCAGCCAATCGGGGACAGGGGATATCGAGCAGTACTTC. It yields the protein CASSQSGTGDIEQYF.

The V gene is TRBV19, the J gene TRBJ1-3; no firm D call. Between the trimmed V and J ends, which lost 6 bases and 3 bases, there was a span of 12 bases. Germline V lookup: CDR1 LNHDA, CDR2 SQIVND (reference sequence). The CDR3 is 14 residues long. The DNA for the CDR3 is TGTGCCAGTAGGACCCCAGGTATTGGAAACACCATATATTTT. It encodes CASRTPGIGNTIYF. The full variable domain, completed using reference TRBV19 and TRBJ1-3, is DGGITQSPKYLFRKEGQNVTLSCEQNLNHDAMYWYRQDPGQGLRLIYYSQIVNDFQKGDIAEGYSVSREKKESFPLTVTSAQKNPTAFYLCASRTPGIGNTIYFGEGSWLTVV.

V gene TRBV28 combines with J gene TRBJ1-1, with D hard to call. Germline CDR1 and CDR2: MDHEN and SYDVKM. The CDR3 runs to 14 residues. The V end was cut by 5 bases, the J end by 0 bases, with 10 bases between. The CDR3 protein is CASSLGSVNTEAFF. CDR3 in DNA: TGTGCCAGCAGTCTAGGATCCGTGAACACTGAAGCTTTCTTT. Complete variable domain (other parts from reference TRBV28 and TRBJ1-1): DVKVTQSSRYLVKRTGEKVFLECVQDMDHENMFWYRQDPGLGLRLIYFSYDVKMKEKGDIPEGYSVSREKKERFSLILESASTNQTSMYLCASSLGSVNTEAFFGQGTRLTVV.